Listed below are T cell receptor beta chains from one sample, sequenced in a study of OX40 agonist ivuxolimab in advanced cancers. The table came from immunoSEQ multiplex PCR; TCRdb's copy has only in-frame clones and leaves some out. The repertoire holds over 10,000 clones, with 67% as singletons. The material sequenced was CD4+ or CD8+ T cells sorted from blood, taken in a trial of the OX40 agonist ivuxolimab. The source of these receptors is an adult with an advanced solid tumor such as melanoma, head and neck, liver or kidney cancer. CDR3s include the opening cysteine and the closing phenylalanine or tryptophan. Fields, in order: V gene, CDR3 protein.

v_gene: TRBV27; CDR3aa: CASSSTGPVGLRDEQFF
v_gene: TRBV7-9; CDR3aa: CASSLVAGGSGEQYF
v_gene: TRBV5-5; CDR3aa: CASSNLGGWDTQYF
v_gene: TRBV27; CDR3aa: CASSTTANYGYTF
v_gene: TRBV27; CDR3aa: CASSWTGSYEQYF
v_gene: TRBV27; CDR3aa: CASSLRQNTGELFF
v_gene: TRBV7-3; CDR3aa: CASSLAGNTDTQYF
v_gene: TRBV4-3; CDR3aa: CASSLGQDPRYEQYF
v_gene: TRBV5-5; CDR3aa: CASSYRPESDNMNTEAFF
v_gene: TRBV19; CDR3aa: CASSLTGYNEQYF
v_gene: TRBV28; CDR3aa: CASSSDDYEQYF
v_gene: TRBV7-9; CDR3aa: CASSLGQMGEQYF
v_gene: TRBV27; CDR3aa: CASSLSQTTTYNEQFF
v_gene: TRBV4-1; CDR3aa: CASSQAGMNTEAFF
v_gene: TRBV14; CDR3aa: CASSPGFYNEQFF
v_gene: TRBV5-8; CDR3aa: CASSSLTGGTEAFF
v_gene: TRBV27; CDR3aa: CASSFGADTAEAFF
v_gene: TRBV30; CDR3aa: CAWRQTGYTEAFF
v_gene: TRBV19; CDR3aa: CASSITSGSYEQYF
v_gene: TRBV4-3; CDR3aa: CASSQAPLNSPLHF
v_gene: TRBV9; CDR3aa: CASSLRLAGGHTDTQYF
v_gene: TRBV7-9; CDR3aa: CASRPEGGYGYTF
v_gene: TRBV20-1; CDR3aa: CSCLDTEAFF
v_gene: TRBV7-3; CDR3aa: CASSLLAREQYF